The entry that follows covers one T cell receptor beta chain sequence. The record originates from a study of blood T cell repertoires in COVID-19. About the study: COVID-19 samples from acute and convalescent phases originated in the United States, Italy and Spain. T cells, B-cell-depleted T cells, or PBMCs supplied cDNA or gDNA.

This CDR3 has 13 residues. Germline V CDR1 and CDR2: SNHLY, FYNNEI. V gave up 8 bases and J gave up 4 bases; unmatched junction bases: 5. In the original processing: Estimates of nucleated cell counts were drawn from the amplification of reference gene primers. Method: immunoSEQ multiplex PCR; TCRdb's copy keeps in-frame clones and lacks some. Clonal size and the V and J genes are those of that table, whereas D and trimming came from the DNA. The sample holds over 150,000 clones, more than 75% seen once. The chain carries TRBV2 and TRBJ2-5; 9 nucleotides align to TRBD1. Specimen: peripheral blood. This TCR derives from a woman between 18 and 29 years old who had recovered from COVID-19. Here the CDR3 reads CASAQGAGETQYF. DNA for the CDR3: TGTGCCAGCGCACAGGGGGCGGGAGAGACCCAGTACTTC.